This T cell receptor (beta chain) emerged from a study of lymphopenia after photon versus proton radiotherapy (dated by TCRdb to about 2019). Notes on the research overall: The immunological effects of photon versus proton radiation therapy were compared in patients with gastrointestinal tumors who developed high-grade lymphopenia. The goal of the study was to characterize the differences between the two radiation modalities in how they affect the immune system. The 20 patients in the cohort had gastrointestinal tumors, were treated with either photon or proton therapy, and subsequently developed lymphopenia.

With regard to this clone: This receptor's antigen is unknown. One base away there is no much larger clone; base qualities are not given.

The method behind the library was the immunoSEQ multiplex PCR assay. Deep sequencing of rearranged TCR beta loci, alongside multiparametric flow cytometry, was used to profile T cell repertoires. In TCRdb, the immuneACCESS table is reduced to in-frame sequences with V and J assigned. These tables do not hold every clone; where another copy was compared, an unresolved V gene accounts for under half, and the others remain unexplained. Present in this sample are approximately 50,000 clones, 65% to 85% of which were seen just once. The top ten constitute roughly 27% of the sample. General findings and caveats noted by the study authors: Across the cohort, a larger post-nadir drop in TCR diversity was inversely correlated with overall survival time among patients who died. After the lymphocyte count nadir, oligoclonal expansion, especially of CD8+ Temra cells, was observed in photon-treated repertoires, and the drop in diversity was driven by this expansion. During treatment, patients who received proton therapy stayed relatively stable, whereas patients who received photon therapy lost naive T cells and TCR diversity and gained effector/memory populations. The survival association was examined only in patients who died, and the authors described better survival with proton therapy as a possibility, not as a demonstrated result.

The CDR3 runs 16 residues from the cysteine to the phenylalanine. The entry retains the CDR3 DNA only, 48 bases that are in frame from base 1. CDR1 ENHRY and CDR2 SYGVKD are derived from the germline V gene. V is clipped by 0 bases and J by 1 base, and the sequence between their germline boundaries is 11 bases long. The source is a man aged 45-65 years with gastric cancer. Sequenced here: peripheral blood, sampled from a patient treated with photon-based radiotherapy. The chain employs TRBV10-3 and TRBJ2-3; a weak D assignment points to TRBD1 (6 bases agree). CDR3 sequence: CAISESRGSRTDTQYF. The sequenced DNA is TGTGCCATCAGTGAGTCGAGGGGGTCACGCACAGATACGCAGTATTTT.